This TCR beta chain was retrieved from a study of blood T cell repertoires in COVID-19. Original data processing: Using reference gene primer amplification, nucleated cell counts were estimated. The repertoire was sequenced with immunoSEQ multiplex PCR; TCRdb's copy has only in-frame clones and lacks some. Clone size and V and J calls were adopted from that table, with D and trimming inferred from the DNA. The sample shows approximately 300,000 clones, about nine tenths of them seen only once. This CDR3 has 14 amino acids. Deletions cut 5 bases from V and 5 bases from J, with 13 bases between. Germline V CDR1 and CDR2: MDHEN, SYDVKM.

V gene TRBV28 combines with J gene TRBJ1-3; possible D gene TRBD1, 6 bases. Specimen: peripheral blood. The receptor comes from a woman aged 25-40 years with COVID-19, enrolled during active disease. The CDR3 bases are TGTGCCAGCAGTCCCGACAGGACTCGAAACACCATATATTTT. It translates to CASSPDRTRNTIYF. Filled out from reference TRBV28 and TRBJ1-3, the complete variable domain reads DVKVTQSSRYLVKRTGEKVFLECVQDMDHENMFWYRQDPGLGLRLIYFSYDVKMKEKGDIPEGYSVSREKKERFSLILESASTNQTSMYLCASSPDRTRNTIYFGEGSWLTVV.